Reported below is one T cell receptor beta chain. Researchers ran the PCR with 60 Vbeta and 13 Jbeta primers. This table comes from immunoSEQ multiplex PCR, and its TCRdb copy is limited to in-frame clones, with some not included. The repertoire has under 150,000 clones, over 60% of them found once; the top ten carry around 4.5%. The data derive from a study of cytomegalovirus exposure and HLA in healthy donors. Sequences were obtained from PBMCs. This sequence originates from a man aged 30 to 45 in good health and CMV-seropositive.

Here the CDR3 reads CASSQGARGTEAFF. The CDR3 region has the DNA TGTGCCAGTAGTCAGGGGGCAAGAGGGACTGAAGCTTTCTTT. V usage is TRBV19 and J usage is TRBJ1-1; TRBD1 matches at 8 bases. Trimming took 5 bases from V and 5 from J; bases not matched to a gene: 7. Germline V gene sequence: CDR1 LNHDA, CDR2 SQIVND (reference sequence). This CDR3 is built from 14 residues.